This T cell receptor beta chain emerged from a study of shared clonotypes between healthy human individuals. In the study overall: Each donor's CD8 memory used one plate, CD8 naive two, each CD4 subset three.

Study-level results: Few donors limited the genetic and exposure-history diversity represented.

V was clipped by 5 bases and J by 1 base; unmatched bases: 0. CDR1 is MDHEN and CDR2 is SYDVKM in the germline V gene. CDR3 length: 13 amino acids. Terminally differentiated effector memory CD45RA+ cells were excluded by CCR7 positive selection of CD45RO-negative cells. As to this clone: What it binds is unknown.

Per the original data handling: ImmunoSEQ output lacked quality scores and full-length reads, limiting matched filtering. TCRdb's table, derived via immunoSEQ multiplex PCR, lists solely in-frame clones and lacks some. Clone size and V and J calls were adopted from that table, with D and trimming inferred from the DNA. This sample yields about 580,000 clones, of which roughly 98% are seen a single time; less than 0.35% belongs to the top ten. The rearrangement links TRBV28 to TRBJ2-3; 7 nucleotides match TRBD1. The source material was naive CD8+ T cells sorted from blood. The origin of this receptor is a man aged 25 to 45 in good health. In DNA form, the CDR3 reads TGTGCCAGCAGTGGGACAGGCACAGATACGCAGTATTTT. Its translation is CASSGTGTDTQYF. The full variable domain, with the rest looked up from reference TRBV28 and TRBJ2-3, is DVKVTQSSRYLVKRTGEKVFLECVQDMDHENMFWYRQDPGLGLRLIYFSYDVKMKEKGDIPEGYSVSREKKERFSLILESASTNQTSMYLCASSGTGTDTQYFGPGTRLTVL.